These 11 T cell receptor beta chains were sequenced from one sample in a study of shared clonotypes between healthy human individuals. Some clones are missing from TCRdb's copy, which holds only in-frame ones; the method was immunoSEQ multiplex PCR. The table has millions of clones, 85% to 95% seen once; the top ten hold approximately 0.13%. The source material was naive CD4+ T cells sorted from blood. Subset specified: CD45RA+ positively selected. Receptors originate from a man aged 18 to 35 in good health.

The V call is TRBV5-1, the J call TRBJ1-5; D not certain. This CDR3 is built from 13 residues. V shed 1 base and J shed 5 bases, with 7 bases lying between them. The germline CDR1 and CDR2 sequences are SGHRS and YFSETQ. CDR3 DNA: TGCGCCAGCAGCTTGTACATAGATCAGCCCCAGCATTTT. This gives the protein CASSLYIDQPQHF.

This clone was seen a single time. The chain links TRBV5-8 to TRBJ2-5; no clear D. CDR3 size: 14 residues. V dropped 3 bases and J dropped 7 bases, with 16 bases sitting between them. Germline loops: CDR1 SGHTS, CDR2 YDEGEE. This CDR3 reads CASSSRGGGPTQYF. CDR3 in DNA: TGTGCCAGCAGCTCCCGAGGTGGTGGGCCGACCCAGTACTTC.

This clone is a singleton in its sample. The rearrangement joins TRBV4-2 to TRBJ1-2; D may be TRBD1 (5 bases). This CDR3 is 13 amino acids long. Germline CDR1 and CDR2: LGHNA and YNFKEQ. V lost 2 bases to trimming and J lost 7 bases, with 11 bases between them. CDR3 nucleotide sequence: TGTGCCAGCAGCCAATCGGGGGTGAGTGGCTACACCTTC. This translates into CASSQSGVSGYTF.

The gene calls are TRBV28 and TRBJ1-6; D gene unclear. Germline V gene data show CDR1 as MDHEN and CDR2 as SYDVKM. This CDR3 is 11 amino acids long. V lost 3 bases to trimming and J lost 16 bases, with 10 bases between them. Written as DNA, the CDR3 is TGTGCCAGCAGTTTGAACGGAAGGCTCCACTTT. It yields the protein CASSLNGRLHF.

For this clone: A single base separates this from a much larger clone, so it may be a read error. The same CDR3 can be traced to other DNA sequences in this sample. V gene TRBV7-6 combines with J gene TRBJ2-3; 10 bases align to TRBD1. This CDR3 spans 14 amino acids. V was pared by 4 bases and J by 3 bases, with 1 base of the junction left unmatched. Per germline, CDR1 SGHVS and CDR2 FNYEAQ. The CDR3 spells CASSWDRGTDTQYF. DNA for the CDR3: TGTGCCAGCAGCTGGGACAGGGGTACAGATACGCAGTATTTT.

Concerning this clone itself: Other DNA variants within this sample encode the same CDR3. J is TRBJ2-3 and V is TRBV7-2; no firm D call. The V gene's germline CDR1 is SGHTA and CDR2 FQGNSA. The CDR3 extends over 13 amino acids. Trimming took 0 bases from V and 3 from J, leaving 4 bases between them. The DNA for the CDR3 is TGTGCCAGCAGCTTAGCGTTTACAGATACGCAGTATTTT. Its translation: CASSLAFTDTQYF.

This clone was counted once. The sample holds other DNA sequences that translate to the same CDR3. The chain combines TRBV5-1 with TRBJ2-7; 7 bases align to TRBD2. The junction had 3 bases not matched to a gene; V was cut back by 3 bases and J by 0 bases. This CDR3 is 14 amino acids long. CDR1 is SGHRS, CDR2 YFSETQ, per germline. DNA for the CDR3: TGCGCCAGCAGCTCGAGCGGGACCTCCTACGAGCAGTACTTC. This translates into CASSSSGTSYEQYF.

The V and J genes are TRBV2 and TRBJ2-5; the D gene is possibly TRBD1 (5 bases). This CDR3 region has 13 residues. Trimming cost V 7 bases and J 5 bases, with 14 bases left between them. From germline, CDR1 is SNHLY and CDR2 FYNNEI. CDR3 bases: TGTGCCAGCAACCGTGGGGCAGGTGAGACCCAGTACTTC. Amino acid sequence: CASNRGAGETQYF.

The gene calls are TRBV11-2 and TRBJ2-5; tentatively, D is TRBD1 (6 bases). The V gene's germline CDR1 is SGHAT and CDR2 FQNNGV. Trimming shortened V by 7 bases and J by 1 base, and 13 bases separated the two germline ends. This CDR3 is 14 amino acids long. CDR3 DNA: TGTGCCAGCAACCCACAGGGCCCCCAAGAGACCCAGTACTTC. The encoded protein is CASNPQGPQETQYF. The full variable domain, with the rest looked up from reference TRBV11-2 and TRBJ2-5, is EAGVAQSPRYKIIEKRQSVAFWCNPISGHATLYWYQQILGQGPKLLIQFQNNGVVDDSQLPKDRFSAERLKGVDSTLKIQPAKLEDSAVYLCASNPQGPQETQYFGPGTRLLVL.

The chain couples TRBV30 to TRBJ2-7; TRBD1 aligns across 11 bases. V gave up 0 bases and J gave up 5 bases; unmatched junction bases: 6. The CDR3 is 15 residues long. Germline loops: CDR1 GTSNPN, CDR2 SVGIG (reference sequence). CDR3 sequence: CAWSVIGQGAHEQYF. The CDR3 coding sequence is TGTGCCTGGAGTGTAATTGGACAGGGGGCCCACGAGCAGTACTTC.

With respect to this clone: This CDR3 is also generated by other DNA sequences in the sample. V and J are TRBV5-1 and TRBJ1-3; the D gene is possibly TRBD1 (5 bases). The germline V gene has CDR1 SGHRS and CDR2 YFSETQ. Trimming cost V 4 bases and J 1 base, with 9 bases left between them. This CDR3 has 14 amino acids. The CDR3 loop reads CASSTGGSGNTIYF. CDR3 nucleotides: TGCGCCAGCAGCACCGGGGGTTCTGGAAACACCATATATTTT.